These 24 T cell receptor beta chains share one sample of origin, sequenced in a study of T-cell reconstitution after alpha-beta-depleted transplantation in children. Unique molecular identifiers were used to barcode this TCRbeta library. One entry per CDR3 protein results from TCRdb running MiXCR on the PCR reads. The sample carries roughly 500,000 distinct CDR3 sequences, around 13% recorded once. The sample in question was PBMCs from the stem cell graft donor, obtained from the stem cell graft. The receptors originated from a human donor who donated a stem cell graft to a child with combined immunodeficiency.

This clonotype has a count of ten or more. The chain is built from TRBV15 and TRBJ2-4; 9 bases agree with TRBD1. The germline V gene encodes CDR1 LNHNV and CDR2 YYDKDF (reference sequence). J gave up 6 bases and V 3 bases, and 6 bases lay outside the gene matches. The CDR3 covers 15 residues. In DNA form, the CDR3 reads TGTGCCACCAGCAGGGGGACAGGGAGCGGAAACATTCAGTACTTC. Encoded protein: CATSRGTGSGNIQYF.

The chain is built from TRBV12-3 or TRBV12-4 and TRBJ1-4; 8 nucleotides agree with TRBD1. The CDR3 runs 16 residues. With 4 bases clipped from V and 5 bases from J, the junction kept 9 bases outside the gene matches. The CDR3 region is CASSSGQGHYNEKLFF. In nucleotides, the CDR3 is TGTGCCAGCAGTTCTGGACAGGGCCATTACAATGAAAAACTGTTTTTT.

The CDR3 protein is CASGRTGQEVDEQFF. The CDR3 coding sequence is TGTGCCAGCGGACGAACGGGACAGGAGGTAGATGAGCAGTTCTTC. This rearrangement joins TRBV2 to TRBJ2-1, with TRBD1 matching 8 bases. Germline V CDR1 and CDR2: SNHLY, FYNNEI. V lost 8 bases and J lost 8; bases outside the gene matches: 14. CDR3 length equals 15 residues.

The table lists this clonotype with a count of one. A read error may be the cause here, since a much bigger clone is one base away. This sequence joins TRBV5-1 and TRBJ1-1; no reliable D call. CDR1 and CDR2 from the germline V gene are SGHRS and YFSETQ. The CDR3 sequence is 14 residues long. The CDR3, as DNA: TGCGCCAGCATCTTGGTAGGCCTCGGCACTGAAGCTTTCTTT. Translated, it gives CASILVGLGTEAFF.

This clonotype turned up a few times. The chain joins TRBV10-3 to TRBJ2-3; D is tentatively TRBD1 or TRBD2 (5 bases each). The CDR3 is made up of 14 amino acids. The V gene's germline CDR1 is ENHRY and CDR2 SYGVKD. The V gene lost 8 bases and the J gene lost 6 bases, with 18 bases spanning the gap. CDR3 in amino acids: CAIGGVRPQDTQYF. The CDR3 DNA reads as TGTGCCATCGGGGGAGTGCGGCCCCAGGATACGCAGTATTTT.

The V gene is TRBV12-3 or TRBV12-4, the J gene TRBJ2-2; maybe TRBD1 (5 bases). This CDR3 has 16 residues. Trimming took 5 bases from V and 5 from J, leaving 18 bases between them. For the CDR3, the DNA is TGTGCCAGCAGTCCGACCAGGGTACTTCGAACCGGGGAGCTGTTTTTT. Protein sequence: CASSPTRVLRTGELFF.

This clonotype was counted between two and nine times. The chain joins TRBV11-2 to TRBJ2-5; TRBD2 agrees at 10 bases. The CDR3 spans 15 residues. The germline CDR1 and CDR2 sequences are SGHAT and FQNNGV. V was clipped by 5 bases and J by 5 bases; unmatched bases: 8. This chain's CDR3 is CASSRGLAGVETQYF. In DNA, the CDR3 is TGTGCCAGCAGCAGAGGCCTAGCGGGGGTGGAGACCCAGTACTTC.

This clonotype was observed a few times. The chain links TRBV9 to TRBJ2-1; perhaps TRBD1 as D (6 bases). This CDR3 contains 15 residues. Germline lookup yields CDR1 SGDLS and CDR2 YYNGEE. Deletions cut 2 bases from V and 5 bases from J, with 14 bases between. This CDR3 reads CASSVGQFRNNEQFF. The CDR3 nucleotides read TGTGCCAGCAGCGTCGGACAGTTTAGAAACAATGAGCAGTTCTTC.

In DNA form, the CDR3 reads TGTGCCAGCAGTCCCGGACAGTCCTCTGGAAACACCATATATTTT. Its protein product is CASSPGQSSGNTIYF. The chain is built from TRBV6-1 and TRBJ1-3; D may be TRBD1 (6 bases). Germline V lookup: CDR1 MNHNS, CDR2 SASEGT. The ends were cut back, 5 bases at V and 0 bases at J, with 11 bases in the middle. There are 15 residues in the CDR3.

This chain uses TRBV15 with TRBJ2-1, with D maybe TRBD1 (5 bases). Germline CDR1 is LNHNV and CDR2 is YYDKDF (reference sequence). Trimming left V 0 bases short and J 6 bases short, with 12 bases between. The CDR3 has 15 amino acids. The CDR3 sequence is CATSRDPGPANEQFF. The CDR3 DNA sequence: TGTGCCACCAGCAGAGACCCAGGGCCGGCCAATGAGCAGTTCTTC. Drawing the rest from reference TRBV15 and TRBJ2-1, the complete variable domain is DAMVIQNPRYQVTQFGKPVTLSCSQTLNHNVMYWYQQKSSQAPKLLFHYYDKDFNNEADTPDNFQSRRPNTSFCFLDIRSPGLGDTAMYLCATSRDPGPANEQFFGPGTRLTVL.

The chain joins TRBV16 to TRBJ2-7; D is unresolved. This CDR3 is built from 13 residues. The ends were cut back, 2 bases at V and 4 bases at J, with 9 bases in the middle. The germline V gene has CDR1 KGHSY and CDR2 FQNENV. The CDR3 loop is CASSQIGIYEQYF. DNA of the CDR3: TGTGCCAGCAGCCAAATAGGGATTTACGAGCAGTACTTC.

In its sample, this clonotype was seen many times. The chain carries TRBV5-1 and TRBJ1-5, with D possibly matching TRBD1 (6 bases). V lost 0 bases to trimming and J lost 6 bases, with 10 bases between them. This CDR3 contains 14 residues. In germline, CDR1 is SGHRS, CDR2 YFSETQ. CDR3 amino acids: CASSLEQGRQPQHF. In DNA form, the CDR3 reads TGCGCCAGCAGCTTGGAACAGGGTCGTCAGCCCCAGCATTTT.

This chain connects TRBV30 to TRBJ1-5, with D uncertain. The V end was cut by 2 bases, the J end by 5 bases, with 10 bases between. CDR3 size: 13 residues. Germline V gene sequence: CDR1 GTSNPN, CDR2 SVGIG (reference sequence). Here the CDR3 reads CAWSSGSDQPQHF. The DNA for the CDR3 is TGTGCCTGGAGTTCAGGCTCGGATCAGCCCCAGCATTTT.

There are a few counts of this clonotype. V and J are TRBV7-2 and TRBJ1-1; no firm D call. The V gene's germline CDR1 is SGHTA and CDR2 FQGNSA. V gave up 0 bases and J gave up 4 bases, with 9 bases separating them. The CDR3 consists of 14 residues. The DNA for the CDR3 is TGTGCCAGCAGCTTAGCCAGGCCCGGCACTGAAGCTTTCTTT. It translates to CASSLARPGTEAFF. The variable domain in full, with the rest retrieved from reference TRBV7-2 and TRBJ1-1, is GAGVSQSPSNKVTEKGKDVELRCDPISGHTALYWYRQSLGQGLEFLIYFQGNSAPDKSGLPSDRFSAERTGGSVSTLTIQRTQQEDSAVYLCASSLARPGTEAFFGQGTRLTVV.

The sample holds many counts of this clonotype. Written as DNA, the CDR3 is TGTGCCAGCAGCTTAACCACCCGGACAGGTAGAGATACGCAGTATTTT. This sequence encodes CASSLTTRTGRDTQYF. The chain has TRBV7-9 and TRBJ2-3, with 7 positions matching TRBD1. V lost 2 bases and J lost 5; bases outside the gene matches: 10. Germline V lookup: CDR1 SEHNR, CDR2 FQNEAQ (reference sequence). This CDR3 spans 16 amino acids.

The V call is TRBV27, the J call TRBJ2-2; 7 nucleotides line up with TRBD1. CDR1 is MNHEY, CDR2 SMNVEV, per germline (reference sequence). There are 16 residues in the CDR3. V was pared by 6 bases and J by 2 bases, with 9 bases of the junction left unmatched. CDR3 in amino acids: CASRRVGQVNTGELFF. CDR3 bases: TGTGCCAGCAGGAGAGTCGGACAGGTCAACACCGGGGAGCTGTTTTTT.

The V gene is TRBV12-3 or TRBV12-4, the J gene TRBJ2-5, with 9 positions matching TRBD2. The CDR3 is made up of 14 amino acids. The V and J ends lost 5 bases and 3 bases, in that order; junction bases with no gene match: 4. In nucleotides, the CDR3 is TGTGCCAGCAGTCCTAGCGGGGCCAAAGAGACCCAGTACTTC. Residues: CASSPSGAKETQYF.

This clonotype has ten or more counts. V and J are TRBV12-3 or TRBV12-4 and TRBJ2-5; 8 bases align to TRBD1. The CDR3 extends over 14 amino acids. J lost 1 base, V lost 7 bases, and 5 bases had no gene match. The CDR3 DNA reads TGTGCCAGCAACCGACAGGGGCTCCAAGAGACCCAGTACTTC. As protein: CASNRQGLQETQYF.

The chain links TRBV29-1 to TRBJ1-3, with D uncertain. The ends were cut back, 6 bases at V and 4 bases at J, with 13 bases in the middle. The CDR3 runs 13 residues. In germline, CDR1 is SQVTM, CDR2 ANQGSEA. CDR3 sequence reads: CSVEEPGGNTIYF. DNA for the CDR3: TGCAGCGTGGAGGAGCCCGGGGGAAACACCATATATTTT.

In its sample, this clonotype was seen many times. The chain recombines TRBV12-3 or TRBV12-4 with TRBJ1-5; D gene ambiguous. This CDR3 spans 18 amino acids. V lost 3 bases and J 0 bases, leaving 18 bases between the germline ends. DNA for the CDR3: TGTGCCAGCAGTTTGGTATTCGGGGAGATTAGTAGCAATCAGCCCCAGCATTTT. This translates into CASSLVFGEISSNQPQHF.

This chain connects TRBV12-5 to TRBJ2-6, with D perhaps matching TRBD1 or TRBD2 (5 bases each). The V and J ends lost 0 bases and 4 bases respectively, with 10 bases between them. This CDR3 comprises 16 residues. The germline CDR1 and CDR2 sequences are LGHNT and FRNRAP. CDR3 in DNA: TGTGCTAGTGGTTTGGTACTAGGGGCCGGGGCCAACGTCCTGACTTTC. Protein sequence: CASGLVLGAGANVLTF.

The gene calls are TRBV5-1 and TRBJ1-3, with D unresolved. V was cut by 0 bases and J by 0 bases, with 10 bases left in between. Per germline, CDR1 SGHRS and CDR2 YFSETQ. The CDR3 sequence is 16 residues long. The DNA of the CDR3 is TGCGCCAGCAGCTTGGATGGAGATTCCTCTGGAAACACCATATATTTT. This translates into CASSLDGDSSGNTIYF.

This clonotype was counted a few times. The chain recombines TRBV6-1 with TRBJ2-7, with 7 bases identical to TRBD2. This CDR3 region has 15 residues. V gave up 7 bases and J gave up 2 bases; unmatched junction bases: 11. Germline values: CDR1 MNHNS, CDR2 SASEGT. The CDR3 reads CASTKQPGGPYEQYF. The CDR3, as DNA: TGTGCCAGCACAAAACAGCCGGGGGGACCCTACGAGCAGTACTTC.

This chain connects TRBV5-1 to TRBJ2-7; D is possibly TRBD1 (6 bases). This CDR3 contains 14 residues. Germline lookup yields CDR1 SGHRS and CDR2 YFSETQ. Trimming took off 4 bases at V and 2 bases at J, with 13 bases between the two ends. The DNA of the CDR3 is TGCGCCAGCAGCGAAAGCGACAGGACCTACGAGCAGTACTTC. Protein sequence: CASSESDRTYEQYF.